This T cell receptor (beta chain) was sequenced in a study of blood T cell repertoires in COVID-19. Across the study: PBMCs, B-cell-depleted T cells, or T cells provided the cDNA or gDNA that made up the material.

This clone was counted between two and nine times. Authors' methods: Amplifying reference gene primers gave estimates of nucleated cell counts. Clones were sequenced by immunoSEQ multiplex PCR, and TCRdb holds only the in-frame ones, with some missing. V, J and clone size are taken as reported in that table, and D and trimming were inferred from the DNA itself. The sample has roughly 140,000 clones; 81% are singletons. Deletions cut 2 bases from V and 5 bases from J, with 12 bases between. Germline V gene sequence: CDR1 MNHNS, CDR2 SASEGT. This CDR3 is 14 amino acids long. Material for sequencing was peripheral blood. The TCR was taken from a human donor in a cohort sampled during active COVID-19. The rearrangement uses TRBV6-1 and TRBJ1-1; tentatively, D is TRBD1 (6 bases). The CDR3 is CASSEQGFGTEAFF. The CDR3 region has the DNA TGTGCCAGCAGTGAACAGGGGTTCGGAACTGAAGCTTTCTTT.